This record concerns one T cell receptor beta chain sequence. A junction boundary mismatches the germline segment, possibly from a read error. The sample comes from a study of cytomegalovirus exposure and HLA in healthy donors. Amplification used 60 Vbeta primers and 13 Jbeta primers. Repertoires were generated with immunoSEQ multiplex PCR, while TCRdb's copy carries only in-frame clones and drops some. The data show about 93,000 clones, 82% seen once. Sequencing input: PBMCs. The clonotype comes from a man aged 45-65 years in good health and CMV-seronegative.

CDR3 nucleotides: TGTGCCAGCATTGAAGGACAGGGAAACAATGAGCAGTTCTTC. Its translation is CASIEGQGNNEQFF. The rearrangement links TRBV2 to TRBJ2-1; 8 bases agree with TRBD1. The CDR3 sequence is 14 residues long. Germline loops: CDR1 SNHLY, CDR2 FYNNEI.